The 24 T cell receptor beta chains listed next were all sequenced from one sample in a study of OX40 agonist ivuxolimab in advanced cancers. Clones were sequenced by immunoSEQ multiplex PCR, and TCRdb holds only the in-frame ones, with some missing. Of 90,000 or so clones detected, approximately 89% appear once; the ten largest clones hold around 0.76%. Source: CD4+ or CD8+ T cells sorted from blood, taken in a trial of the OX40 agonist ivuxolimab. The receptors here all came from an adult with an advanced solid tumor such as melanoma, head and neck, liver or kidney cancer.

V gene TRBV29-1 combines with J gene TRBJ2-5, with TRBD2 matching 7 bases. This CDR3 is 14 amino acids long. V shed 4 bases and J 7 bases; nucleotides not matched to a gene: 12. Germline V gene data show CDR1 as SQVTM and CDR2 as ANQGSEA. CDR3: CSVAGTTVRWTQYF. The CDR3 DNA sequence: TGCAGCGTTGCCGGGACTACCGTCCGGTGGACCCAGTACTTC.

This chain links TRBV5-1 with TRBJ2-2; 7 bases fit TRBD1. V was pared by 4 bases and J by 1 base, with 10 bases of the junction left unmatched. Germline CDR1 and CDR2: SGHRS and YFSETQ. The CDR3 totals 17 residues. CDR3 sequence (DNA): TGCGCCAGCAGCCTTCTTCCGACAGGGAAGAACACCGGGGAGCTGTTTTTT. It codes for CASSLLPTGKNTGELFF.

The V and J genes are TRBV28 and TRBJ1-2; 12 bases agree with TRBD1. V was clipped by 6 bases and J by 7 bases; unmatched bases: 18. Germline V gene lookup returns CDR1 MDHEN and CDR2 SYDVKM. The CDR3 sequence is 18 residues long. The CDR3 coding sequence is TGTGCCAGCAGCTTCCCTCCGGGACAGGGGGCCGTAGTCGGTGGCTACACCTTC. This gives the protein CASSFPPGQGAVVGGYTF.

The chain is built from TRBV15 and TRBJ2-7; D call uncertain. V lost 8 bases, J lost 2 bases, and 19 bases lay in between. In germline, CDR1 is LNHNV, CDR2 YYDKDF (reference sequence). CDR3 size: 15 residues. CDR3 in amino acids: CATGPDTLNTYEQYF. In DNA, the CDR3 is TGTGCCACCGGGCCAGACACACTAAATACCTACGAGCAGTACTTC.

The chain couples TRBV19 to TRBJ1-5; 9 bases are a match to TRBD1. Germline lookup yields CDR1 LNHDA and CDR2 SQIVND (reference sequence). The CDR3 loop spans 14 amino acids. J gave up 4 bases and V 5 bases, and 3 bases lay outside the gene matches. The CDR3 bases are TGTGCCAGTAGTGTGACAGGGGGTAATCAGCCCCAGCATTTT. This translates into CASSVTGGNQPQHF.

This clone was counted once. J is TRBJ1-2 and V is TRBV4-2; no firm D call. This CDR3 has 13 residues. With 0 bases removed from V and 5 bases from J, the gap between germline ends came to 7 bases. Looked up from germline, CDR1 is LGHNA and CDR2 is YNFKEQ. The CDR3 region is CASSQDEHYGYTF. The CDR3 nucleotides are TGTGCCAGCAGCCAAGATGAGCATTATGGCTACACCTTC.

The chain joins TRBV15 to TRBJ1-2, with TRBD1 identical over 8 bases. The V and J ends lost 2 bases and 3 bases, in that order; junction bases with no gene match: 5. The CDR3 sequence is 15 residues long. CDR1 and CDR2 (germline): LNHNV, YYDKDF (reference sequence). The DNA of the CDR3 is TGTGCCACCAGCAGACCGGGACAGGAGGACTATGGCTACACCTTC. Protein product: CATSRPGQEDYGYTF.

The gene calls are TRBV5-4 and TRBJ1-3; unclear D gene. The CDR3 has 14 amino acids. Trimming shortened V by 4 bases and J by 0 bases, and 8 bases separated the two germline ends. Germline CDR1 and CDR2: SGHNT and YYREEE (reference sequence). The CDR3 coding sequence is TGTGCCAGCAGCATACCGGGCTCTGGAAACACCATATATTTT. It codes for CASSIPGSGNTIYF.

This chain joins TRBV5-4 and TRBJ2-1; no definite D call. This CDR3 spans 15 amino acids. With 0 bases removed from V and 3 bases from J, the gap between germline ends came to 10 bases. CDR1 and CDR2 (germline): SGHNT, YYREEE (reference sequence). The CDR3 is CASSLALGNYNEQFF. Written as DNA, the CDR3 is TGTGCCAGCAGCTTGGCATTAGGTAACTACAATGAGCAGTTCTTC. The whole variable domain, filled in from reference TRBV5-4 and TRBJ2-1, reads ETGVTQSPTHLIKTRGQQVTLRCSSQSGHNTVSWYQQALGQGPQFIFQYYREEENGRGNFPPRFSGLQFPNYSSELNVNALELDDSALYLCASSLALGNYNEQFFGPGTRLTVL.

The chain employs TRBV28 and TRBJ1-2; a possible D gene is TRBD1 (6 bases). Germline CDR1 MDHEN, CDR2 SYDVKM. Trimming pared 0 bases from V and 4 bases from J, leaving 9 bases between. The CDR3 has 14 amino acids. CDR3 protein: CASSLWGAVYGYTF. Written as DNA, the CDR3 is TGTGCCAGCAGTTTATGGGGGGCGGTCTATGGCTACACCTTC.

V is TRBV6-8 and J is TRBJ2-2; a possible D gene is TRBD2 (6 bases). V lost 8 bases to trimming and J lost 1 base, with 11 bases between them. There are 14 residues in the CDR3. The germline V gene encodes CDR1 MNHGY and CDR2 SAAAGT. This CDR3 is CASSLAENTGELFF. The CDR3 nucleotides read TGTGCCAGCTCTTTAGCGGAGAACACCGGGGAGCTGTTTTTT.

This clone was observed a single time. This chain uses TRBV11-3 with TRBJ1-4; 11 nucleotides line up with TRBD1. Trimming at V came to 2 bases and at J to 7 bases, leaving 6 bases not matched to a gene. This CDR3 has 16 amino acids. Germline CDR1 SGHNT, CDR2 YENEEA. CDR3 sequence (DNA): TGTGCCAGCAGCTTAAGGACAGGGGGCGCGGGTGAAAAACTGTTTTTT. Its protein product is CASSLRTGGAGEKLFF.

This chain joins TRBV7-6 and TRBJ1-6; 7 nucleotides line up with TRBD1. The CDR3 runs to 16 residues. V gave up 5 bases and J gave up 9 bases; unmatched junction bases: 13. Germline lookup yields CDR1 SGHVS and CDR2 FNYEAQ. The chain's CDR3 is CASSLRQGGPSSPLHF. The CDR3, as DNA: TGTGCCAGCAGCCTCCGACAGGGAGGCCCGAGTTCACCCCTCCACTTT.

This rearrangement joins TRBV7-2 to TRBJ2-1; 11 positions agree with TRBD2. This CDR3 has 17 amino acids. CDR1 and CDR2 (germline): SGHTA, FQGNSA. Germline trimming cut 2 bases from V and 6 bases from J; bases unmatched to any gene: 9. The CDR3 here is CASSLHPGTSGANEQFF. The CDR3 region has the DNA TGTGCCAGCAGCTTACATCCCGGGACTAGCGGTGCCAATGAGCAGTTCTTC.

The genes are TRBV2 and TRBJ1-4, with 7 bases fitting TRBD1. Germline V gene lookup returns CDR1 SNHLY and CDR2 FYNNEI. J lost 2 bases, V lost 6 bases, and 3 bases had no gene match. CDR3 length: 14 residues. Here the CDR3 reads CASRVQGTNEKLFF. The CDR3 nucleotides are TGTGCCAGCAGGGTACAGGGGACTAATGAAAAACTGTTTTTT.

This chain connects TRBV9 to TRBJ1-4; D remains ambiguous. The germline gives CDR1 SGDLS, CDR2 YYNGEE. This CDR3 has 17 amino acids. Trimming removed 0 bases from V and 7 bases from J, with 19 bases in between. The CDR3 reads CASSVAGSVRSGEKLFF. DNA of the CDR3: TGTGCCAGCAGCGTAGCTGGGTCAGTCAGGTCGGGTGAAAAACTGTTTTTT.

The genes are TRBV29-1 and TRBJ1-2; D ambiguous. V shed 1 base and J shed 8 bases, with 5 bases lying between them. The CDR3 is 10 residues long. Germline assignment: CDR1 SQVTM and CDR2 ANQGSEA. CDR3 protein: CSVEGGGYTF. Here the CDR3 DNA reads TGCAGCGTTGAAGGAGGAGGCTACACCTTC.

V usage is TRBV11-2 and J usage is TRBJ2-7; D tentatively fits TRBD1 or TRBD2 (5 bases each). V lost 5 bases to trimming and J lost 7 bases, with 15 bases between them. CDR3 size: 13 residues. Per germline, CDR1 SGHAT and CDR2 FQNNGV. CDR3 protein: CASSPIEGREQYF. CDR3 coding DNA: TGTGCCAGCAGCCCGATAGAGGGGCGGGAGCAGTACTTC.

The chain joins TRBV6-8 to TRBJ1-5; the D is unclear. There are 15 residues in the CDR3. Trimming stripped 5 bases from V and 6 bases from J, with 17 bases between. Per the germline V gene, CDR1 is MNHGY and CDR2 is SAAAGT. The CDR3 reads CASSTGGHRSQPQHF. CDR3 nucleotides: TGTGCCAGCAGTACCGGAGGGCATCGTAGTCAGCCCCAGCATTTT.

The genes are TRBV4-3 and TRBJ2-1, with a tentative D call TRBD2 (7 bases). This CDR3 has 15 amino acids. Looked up from germline, CDR1 is LGHNA and CDR2 is YSLEER. V dropped 1 base and J dropped 7 bases, with 14 bases sitting between them. CDR3 sequence reads: CASSQVGGGANEQFF. The CDR3 DNA sequence: TGCGCCAGCAGCCAAGTCGGCGGGGGCGCGAATGAGCAGTTCTTC.

The chain is built from TRBV18 and TRBJ1-1; no clear D gene. The ends were cut back, 0 bases at V and 3 bases at J, with 5 bases in the middle. Germline V gene lookup returns CDR1 KGHSH and CDR2 LQKENI. The CDR3 contains 13 residues. CDR3 amino acids: CASSPPLHTEAFF. DNA for the CDR3: TGTGCCAGCTCACCACCGCTGCACACTGAAGCTTTCTTT.

V usage is TRBV11-3 and J usage is TRBJ2-1; 11 bases align to TRBD2. V lost 4 bases and J lost 6; bases outside the gene matches: 5. CDR3 length: 15 residues. Per germline, CDR1 SGHNT and CDR2 YENEEA. The CDR3 nucleotides read TGTGCCAGCAGCTATAGCGGGAGGGCCGGCAATGAGCAGTTCTTC. Translating gives CASSYSGRAGNEQFF. Full variable domain (missing parts from reference TRBV11-3 and TRBJ2-1): EAGVVQSPRYKIIEKKQPVAFWCNPISGHNTLYWYLQNLGQGPELLIRYENEEAVDDSQLPKDRFSAERLKGVDSTLKIQPAELGDSAVYLCASSYSGRAGNEQFFGPGTRLTVL.

This chain connects TRBV7-2 to TRBJ1-2; maybe TRBD1 (5 bases). Trimming took off 0 bases at V and 4 bases at J, with 24 bases between the two ends. The length of the CDR3 is 19 residues. The germline gives CDR1 SGHTA, CDR2 FQGNSA. CDR3 nucleotides: TGTGCCAGCAGCTTAGCGGCGCCCGGGGCGCCGGGTTCAGGCTATGGCTACACCTTC. Translating it yields CASSLAAPGAPGSGYGYTF.

The CDR3 nucleotides are TGTGCCAGTAGTATAGTTACTCCGTCGGACAGGGTCCACGAGCAGTACTTC. This encodes CASSIVTPSDRVHEQYF. The gene calls are TRBV19 and TRBJ2-7; 8 nucleotides line up with TRBD1. The CDR3 contains 17 residues. Trimming took 1 base from V and 5 from J; bases not matched to a gene: 13. The germline CDR1 and CDR2 sequences are LNHDA and SQIVND (reference sequence).